The rows below give T cell receptor beta chains drawn from one sample of a study of OX40 agonist ivuxolimab in advanced cancers. TCRdb keeps only in-frame clones here, not all; method: immunoSEQ multiplex PCR. The sample records more than 90,000 clones, about four fifths being singletons. Sequenced here: CD4+ or CD8+ T cells sorted from blood, sampled in a trial of the OX40 agonist ivuxolimab. The source of these receptors is an adult with an advanced solid tumor such as melanoma, head and neck, liver or kidney cancer. Both conserved end residues are part of each CDR3. The order of the fields is V gene, J gene, D gene, clone size, CDR3 length, CDR3 protein, CDR3 DNA. The D gene is left open where the match is weak. Only some rows state a clone size, as once, few, many or a class for expanded clones.

v_call: TRBV10-3
j_call: TRBJ2-5
d_call: .
clone_size: .
cdr3_length: 10
cdr3_aa: CATGEETQYF
cdr3_nt: TGTGCGACCGGGGAAGAGACCCAGTACTTC

v_call: TRBV4-3
j_call: TRBJ2-3
d_call: TRBD2
clone_size: few
cdr3_length: 17
cdr3_aa: CASSLQSGGGSTDTQYF
cdr3_nt: TGCGCCAGCAGCCTCCAAAGCGGGGGGGGGAGCACAGATACGCAGTATTTT

v_call: TRBV7-2
j_call: TRBJ2-5
d_call: .
clone_size: .
cdr3_length: 15
cdr3_aa: CASSLSPGVSETQYF
cdr3_nt: TGTGCCAGCAGCTTATCACCAGGCGTTTCAGAGACCCAGTACTTC

v_call: TRBV6-1
j_call: TRBJ2-7
d_call: .
clone_size: .
cdr3_length: 15
cdr3_aa: CASSESGASSYEQYF
cdr3_nt: TGTGCCAGCAGTGAATCAGGGGCTAGCTCCTACGAGCAGTACTTC

v_call: TRBV29-1
j_call: TRBJ2-7
d_call: TRBD1
clone_size: .
cdr3_length: 14
cdr3_aa: CSVSRDRSPYEQYF
cdr3_nt: TGCAGCGTTTCCCGGGACAGGTCCCCCTACGAGCAGTACTTC

v_call: TRBV28
j_call: TRBJ1-1
d_call: .
clone_size: .
cdr3_length: 16
cdr3_aa: CASSTGPGGGDTEAFF
cdr3_nt: TGTGCCAGCAGTACTGGACCTGGGGGGGGTGACACTGAAGCTTTCTTT

v_call: TRBV6-5
j_call: TRBJ1-1
d_call: .
clone_size: .
cdr3_length: 13
cdr3_aa: CASSRKANTEAFF
cdr3_nt: TGTGCCAGCAGCAGAAAGGCGAACACTGAAGCTTTCTTT

v_call: TRBV28
j_call: TRBJ1-3
d_call: .
clone_size: .
cdr3_length: 15
cdr3_aa: CASSLSGVSGNTIYF
cdr3_nt: TGTGCCAGCAGTTTAAGTGGGGTATCTGGAAACACCATATATTTT

v_call: TRBV2
j_call: TRBJ2-1
d_call: .
clone_size: .
cdr3_length: 15
cdr3_aa: CASQMREASDNEQFF
cdr3_nt: TGTGCCAGCCAAATGAGGGAGGCCAGCGACAATGAGCAGTTCTTC

v_call: TRBV5-4
j_call: TRBJ2-7
d_call: .
clone_size: .
cdr3_length: 17
cdr3_aa: CASSFRGMGVLSYEQYF
cdr3_nt: TGTGCCAGCAGCTTTCGGGGGATGGGGGTGCTCTCCTACGAGCAGTACTTC

v_call: TRBV10-2
j_call: TRBJ2-5
d_call: .
clone_size: .
cdr3_length: 14
cdr3_aa: CASRSTGLVETQYF
cdr3_nt: TGCGCCAGCCGCAGTACGGGCTTGGTGGAGACCCAGTACTTC

v_call: TRBV14
j_call: TRBJ2-1
d_call: .
clone_size: .
cdr3_length: 16
cdr3_aa: CASSQGSGEAYNEQFF
cdr3_nt: TGTGCCAGCAGCCAAGGGTCTGGGGAGGCCTACAATGAGCAGTTCTTC

v_call: TRBV5-4
j_call: TRBJ1-1
d_call: .
clone_size: .
cdr3_length: 16
cdr3_aa: CASSGRGGRGDTEAFF
cdr3_nt: TGTGCCAGCAGCGGACGCGGGGGGCGAGGGGACACTGAAGCTTTCTTT

v_call: TRBV6-5
j_call: TRBJ1-2
d_call: .
clone_size: .
cdr3_length: 13
cdr3_aa: CASSLSRGDGYTF
cdr3_nt: TGTGCCAGCAGCCTAAGTAGGGGGGATGGCTACACCTTC

v_call: TRBV25-1
j_call: TRBJ2-3
d_call: TRBD2
clone_size: .
cdr3_length: 11
cdr3_aa: CASSTSDTQYF
cdr3_nt: TGTGCCAGCTCGACTAGCGATACGCAGTATTTT

v_call: TRBV6-6
j_call: TRBJ2-7
d_call: TRBD1
clone_size: .
cdr3_length: 15
cdr3_aa: CASSPSGTVRTEQYF
cdr3_nt: TGTGCCAGCAGTCCCTCGGGGACAGTCCGCACCGAGCAGTACTTC

v_call: TRBV29-1
j_call: TRBJ2-1
d_call: .
clone_size: few
cdr3_length: 15
cdr3_aa: CSVDPLKGGVGEQFF
cdr3_nt: TGCAGCGTTGACCCTTTGAAAGGGGGAGTCGGCGAGCAGTTCTTC

v_call: TRBV9
j_call: TRBJ2-3
d_call: .
clone_size: few
cdr3_length: 13
cdr3_aa: CASSTGPPDTQYF
cdr3_nt: TGTGCCAGCAGCACAGGACCCCCAGATACGCAGTATTTT

v_call: TRBV2
j_call: TRBJ2-2
d_call: .
clone_size: .
cdr3_length: 16
cdr3_aa: CASRWREGAGTGELFF
cdr3_nt: TGTGCCAGCAGGTGGCGGGAAGGGGCGGGCACCGGGGAGCTGTTTTTT

v_call: TRBV5-1
j_call: TRBJ2-1
d_call: .
clone_size: .
cdr3_length: 14
cdr3_aa: CASRIGPGYNEQFF
cdr3_nt: TGCGCCAGCAGAATTGGGCCGGGCTACAATGAGCAGTTCTTC

v_call: TRBV19
j_call: TRBJ1-1
d_call: TRBD1
clone_size: .
cdr3_length: 15
cdr3_aa: CASRILGQGAGEAFF
cdr3_nt: TGTGCCAGTAGAATTCTCGGACAGGGGGCTGGTGAAGCTTTCTTT

v_call: TRBV2
j_call: TRBJ2-7
d_call: .
clone_size: .
cdr3_length: 14
cdr3_aa: CASSFQGPTYEQYF
cdr3_nt: TGTGCCAGCAGTTTTCAGGGGCCCACCTACGAGCAGTACTTC

v_call: TRBV7-2
j_call: TRBJ2-7
d_call: TRBD1
clone_size: few
cdr3_length: 13
cdr3_aa: CASGQGKLYEQYF
cdr3_nt: TGTGCCAGCGGACAGGGGAAATTGTACGAGCAGTACTTC

v_call: TRBV6-6
j_call: TRBJ1-2
d_call: .
clone_size: .
cdr3_length: 13
cdr3_aa: CASRQTLAGGYTF
cdr3_nt: TGTGCCAGCAGACAGACCCTGGCGGGTGGCTACACCTTC

v_call: TRBV2
j_call: TRBJ1-2
d_call: TRBD1
clone_size: .
cdr3_length: 15
cdr3_aa: CASRADRGTNYGYTF
cdr3_nt: TGTGCCAGCAGGGCGGACAGGGGCACTAACTATGGCTACACCTTC

v_call: TRBV27
j_call: TRBJ1-2
d_call: .
clone_size: .
cdr3_length: 15
cdr3_aa: CASSLRQDPILGYTF
cdr3_nt: TGTGCCAGCAGTTTACGGCAGGACCCAATATTAGGCTACACCTTC

v_call: TRBV9
j_call: TRBJ2-1
d_call: .
clone_size: once
cdr3_length: 13
cdr3_aa: CASGREAYNEQFF
cdr3_nt: TGTGCCAGCGGGAGAGAAGCCTACAATGAGCAGTTCTTC

v_call: TRBV27
j_call: TRBJ1-6
d_call: TRBD1
clone_size: few
cdr3_length: 15
cdr3_aa: CASSMGQGISSPLHF
cdr3_nt: TGTGCCAGCAGTATGGGACAGGGGATTAGTTCACCCCTCCACTTT

v_call: TRBV7-6
j_call: TRBJ2-1
d_call: TRBD2
clone_size: .
cdr3_length: 13
cdr3_aa: CASSLSRTSEQFF
cdr3_nt: TGTGCCAGCAGCTTAAGTAGGACTAGTGAGCAGTTCTTC

v_call: TRBV28
j_call: TRBJ1-4
d_call: TRBD1
clone_size: .
cdr3_length: 16
cdr3_aa: CASSPTLGQENEKLFF
cdr3_nt: TGTGCCAGCAGTCCGACCCTCGGACAGGAAAATGAAAAACTGTTTTTT

v_call: TRBV14
j_call: TRBJ1-1
d_call: .
clone_size: .
cdr3_length: 13
cdr3_aa: CASSPFLNTEAFF
cdr3_nt: TGTGCCAGCAGTCCTTTCTTGAACACTGAAGCTTTCTTT

v_call: TRBV6-5
j_call: TRBJ1-1
d_call: TRBD1
clone_size: .
cdr3_length: 14
cdr3_aa: CASRPPGTDAEAFF
cdr3_nt: TGTGCCAGCAGGCCACCCGGGACAGATGCTGAAGCTTTCTTT

v_call: TRBV30
j_call: TRBJ1-6
d_call: .
clone_size: .
cdr3_length: 10
cdr3_aa: CAWRDSPLHF
cdr3_nt: TGTGCCTGGAGGGATTCACCCCTCCACTTT

v_call: TRBV10-1
j_call: TRBJ1-3
d_call: .
clone_size: .
cdr3_length: 14
cdr3_aa: CASSQGTSGNTIYF
cdr3_nt: TGCGCCAGCAGTCAAGGGACCTCTGGAAACACCATATATTTT

v_call: TRBV7-2
j_call: TRBJ2-5
d_call: TRBD2
clone_size: .
cdr3_length: 16
cdr3_aa: CASSLGLAGGRETQYF
cdr3_nt: TGTGCCAGCAGCTTAGGTCTAGCGGGGGGTAGAGAGACCCAGTACTTC

v_call: TRBV4-2
j_call: TRBJ1-2
d_call: TRBD1
clone_size: once
cdr3_length: 14
cdr3_aa: CASRDRGLLYGYTF
cdr3_nt: TGTGCCAGCCGGGACAGGGGATTGCTATATGGCTACACCTTC

v_call: TRBV30
j_call: TRBJ2-7
d_call: .
clone_size: .
cdr3_length: 13
cdr3_aa: CAWSEDLFYEQYF
cdr3_nt: TGTGCCTGGAGTGAGGACCTCTTCTACGAGCAGTACTTC

v_call: TRBV5-6
j_call: TRBJ1-3
d_call: .
clone_size: .
cdr3_length: 15
cdr3_aa: CASSLGGEAGNTIYF
cdr3_nt: TGTGCCAGCAGCTTGGGCGGGGAGGCAGGAAACACCATATATTTT

v_call: TRBV28
j_call: TRBJ2-7
d_call: TRBD2
clone_size: .
cdr3_length: 15
cdr3_aa: CASSTSGRGGPEQYF
cdr3_nt: TGTGCCAGCAGTACGTCTGGGCGGGGGGGCCCCGAGCAGTACTTC

v_call: TRBV6-6
j_call: TRBJ1-2
d_call: .
clone_size: .
cdr3_length: 15
cdr3_aa: CASSPRGMMIYGYTF
cdr3_nt: TGTGCCAGCAGCCCCCGGGGGATGATGATCTATGGCTACACCTTC

v_call: TRBV6-5
j_call: TRBJ1-5
d_call: TRBD1
clone_size: once
cdr3_length: 14
cdr3_aa: CASSPQGAWQPQHF
cdr3_nt: TGTGCCAGCAGTCCCCAGGGGGCATGGCAGCCCCAGCATTTT

v_call: TRBV29-1
j_call: TRBJ2-5
d_call: .
clone_size: .
cdr3_length: 13
cdr3_aa: CSVENDWGEIQYF
cdr3_nt: TGCAGCGTTGAAAATGATTGGGGAGAGATCCAGTACTTC

v_call: TRBV6-1
j_call: TRBJ1-1
d_call: .
clone_size: .
cdr3_length: 14
cdr3_aa: CASRLAPGGTEAFF
cdr3_nt: TGTGCCAGCAGATTGGCTCCGGGGGGCACTGAAGCTTTCTTT

v_call: TRBV19
j_call: TRBJ2-1
d_call: TRBD1
clone_size: .
cdr3_length: 12
cdr3_aa: CASSRTGNEQFF
cdr3_nt: TGTGCCAGTAGTCGGACAGGGAATGAGCAGTTCTTC

v_call: TRBV5-5
j_call: TRBJ1-1
d_call: .
clone_size: .
cdr3_length: 15
cdr3_aa: CASSNLQVSNTEAFF
cdr3_nt: TGTGCCAGCAGCAACCTCCAGGTGTCGAACACTGAAGCTTTCTTT

v_call: TRBV5-1
j_call: TRBJ2-1
d_call: .
clone_size: few
cdr3_length: 18
cdr3_aa: CASSPKPIALLLDNEQFF
cdr3_nt: TGCGCCAGCAGCCCCAAGCCGATCGCCCTCCTACTGGACAATGAGCAGTTCTTC

v_call: TRBV5-8
j_call: TRBJ2-1
d_call: TRBD1
clone_size: .
cdr3_length: 15
cdr3_aa: CASSLTTGAYNEQFF
cdr3_nt: TGTGCCAGCAGCTTGACGACAGGGGCCTACAATGAGCAGTTCTTC

v_call: TRBV7-2
j_call: TRBJ1-5
d_call: .
clone_size: .
cdr3_length: 13
cdr3_aa: CASSLDGPQPQHF
cdr3_nt: TGTGCCAGCAGCTTAGATGGGCCCCAGCCCCAGCATTTT

v_call: TRBV19
j_call: TRBJ1-6
d_call: TRBD1
clone_size: .
cdr3_length: 16
cdr3_aa: CASRNSGTGQNSPLHF
cdr3_nt: TGTGCCAGCCGCAACTCCGGGACAGGGCAGAATTCACCCCTCCACTTT

v_call: TRBV6-1
j_call: TRBJ1-5
d_call: .
clone_size: .
cdr3_length: 15
cdr3_aa: CASRVGPSRNQPQHF
cdr3_nt: TGTGCCAGCAGGGTGGGACCTTCTCGCAATCAGCCCCAGCATTTT

v_call: TRBV7-8
j_call: TRBJ2-2
d_call: .
clone_size: .
cdr3_length: 14
cdr3_aa: CASPGGLSTGELFF
cdr3_nt: TGTGCCTCCCCGGGCGGACTTTCCACCGGGGAGCTGTTTTTT

v_call: TRBV7-2
j_call: TRBJ1-1
d_call: .
clone_size: .
cdr3_length: 15
cdr3_aa: CASSSQPSAGTEAFF
cdr3_nt: TGTGCCAGCAGCTCGCAGCCGTCAGCAGGCACTGAAGCTTTCTTT

v_call: TRBV25-1
j_call: TRBJ1-1
d_call: .
clone_size: few
cdr3_length: 14
cdr3_aa: CASSEYPRGTEAFF
cdr3_nt: TGTGCCAGCAGTGAATACCCCCGAGGAACTGAAGCTTTCTTT